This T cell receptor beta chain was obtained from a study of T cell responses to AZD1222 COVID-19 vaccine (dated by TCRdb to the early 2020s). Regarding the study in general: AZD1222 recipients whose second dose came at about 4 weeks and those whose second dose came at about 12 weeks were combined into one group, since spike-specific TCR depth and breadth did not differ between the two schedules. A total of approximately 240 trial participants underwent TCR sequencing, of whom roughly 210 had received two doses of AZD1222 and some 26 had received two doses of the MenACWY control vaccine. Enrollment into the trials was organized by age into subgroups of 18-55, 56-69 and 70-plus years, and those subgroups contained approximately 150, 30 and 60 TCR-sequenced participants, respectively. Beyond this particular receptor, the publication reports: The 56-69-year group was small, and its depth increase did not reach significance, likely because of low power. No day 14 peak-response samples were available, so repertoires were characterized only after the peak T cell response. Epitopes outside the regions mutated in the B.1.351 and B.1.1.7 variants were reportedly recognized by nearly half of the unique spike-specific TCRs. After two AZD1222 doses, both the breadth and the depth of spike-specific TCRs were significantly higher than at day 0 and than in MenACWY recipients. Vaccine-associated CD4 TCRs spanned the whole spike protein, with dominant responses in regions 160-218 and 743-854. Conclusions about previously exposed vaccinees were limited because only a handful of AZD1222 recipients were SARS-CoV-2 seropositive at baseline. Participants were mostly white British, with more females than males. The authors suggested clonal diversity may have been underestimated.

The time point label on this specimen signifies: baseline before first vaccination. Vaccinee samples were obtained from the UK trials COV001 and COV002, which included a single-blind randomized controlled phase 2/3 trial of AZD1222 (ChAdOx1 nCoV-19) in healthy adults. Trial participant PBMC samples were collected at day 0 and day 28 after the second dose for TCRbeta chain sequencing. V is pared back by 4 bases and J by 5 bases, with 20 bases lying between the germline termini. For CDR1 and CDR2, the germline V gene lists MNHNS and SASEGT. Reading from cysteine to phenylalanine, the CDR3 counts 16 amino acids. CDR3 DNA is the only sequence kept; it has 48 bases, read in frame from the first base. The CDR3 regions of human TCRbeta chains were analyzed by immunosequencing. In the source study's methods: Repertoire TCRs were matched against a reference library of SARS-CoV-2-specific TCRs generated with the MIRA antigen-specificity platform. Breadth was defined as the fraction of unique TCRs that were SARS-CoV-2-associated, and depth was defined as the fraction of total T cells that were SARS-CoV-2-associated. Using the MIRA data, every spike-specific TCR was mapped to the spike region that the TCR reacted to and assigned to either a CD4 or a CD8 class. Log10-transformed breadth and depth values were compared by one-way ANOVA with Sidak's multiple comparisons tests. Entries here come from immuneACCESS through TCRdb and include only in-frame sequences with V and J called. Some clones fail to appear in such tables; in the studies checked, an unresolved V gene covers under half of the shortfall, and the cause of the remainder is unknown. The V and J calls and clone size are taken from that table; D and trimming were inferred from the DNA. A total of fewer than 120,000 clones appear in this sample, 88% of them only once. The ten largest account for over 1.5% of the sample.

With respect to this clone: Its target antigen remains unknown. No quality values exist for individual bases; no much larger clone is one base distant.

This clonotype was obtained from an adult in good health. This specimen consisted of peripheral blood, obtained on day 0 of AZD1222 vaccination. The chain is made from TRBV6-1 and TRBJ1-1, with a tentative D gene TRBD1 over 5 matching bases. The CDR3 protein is CASSAPIQGSETEAFF. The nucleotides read TGTGCCAGCAGTGCTCCAATCCAGGGCAGTGAGACTGAAGCTTTCTTT.